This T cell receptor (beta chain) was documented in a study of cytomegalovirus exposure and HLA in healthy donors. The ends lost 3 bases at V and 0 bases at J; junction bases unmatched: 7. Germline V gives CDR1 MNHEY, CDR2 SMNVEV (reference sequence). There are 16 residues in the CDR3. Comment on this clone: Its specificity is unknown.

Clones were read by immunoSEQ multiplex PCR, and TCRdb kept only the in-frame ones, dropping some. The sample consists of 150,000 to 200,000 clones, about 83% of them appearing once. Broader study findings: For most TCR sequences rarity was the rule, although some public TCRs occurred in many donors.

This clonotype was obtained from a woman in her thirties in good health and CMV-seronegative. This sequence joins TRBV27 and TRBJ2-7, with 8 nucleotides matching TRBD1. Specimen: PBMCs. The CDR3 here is CASSFLGQGPSYEQYF. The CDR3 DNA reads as TGTGCCAGCAGTTTCCTCGGACAGGGCCCCTCCTACGAGCAGTACTTC.